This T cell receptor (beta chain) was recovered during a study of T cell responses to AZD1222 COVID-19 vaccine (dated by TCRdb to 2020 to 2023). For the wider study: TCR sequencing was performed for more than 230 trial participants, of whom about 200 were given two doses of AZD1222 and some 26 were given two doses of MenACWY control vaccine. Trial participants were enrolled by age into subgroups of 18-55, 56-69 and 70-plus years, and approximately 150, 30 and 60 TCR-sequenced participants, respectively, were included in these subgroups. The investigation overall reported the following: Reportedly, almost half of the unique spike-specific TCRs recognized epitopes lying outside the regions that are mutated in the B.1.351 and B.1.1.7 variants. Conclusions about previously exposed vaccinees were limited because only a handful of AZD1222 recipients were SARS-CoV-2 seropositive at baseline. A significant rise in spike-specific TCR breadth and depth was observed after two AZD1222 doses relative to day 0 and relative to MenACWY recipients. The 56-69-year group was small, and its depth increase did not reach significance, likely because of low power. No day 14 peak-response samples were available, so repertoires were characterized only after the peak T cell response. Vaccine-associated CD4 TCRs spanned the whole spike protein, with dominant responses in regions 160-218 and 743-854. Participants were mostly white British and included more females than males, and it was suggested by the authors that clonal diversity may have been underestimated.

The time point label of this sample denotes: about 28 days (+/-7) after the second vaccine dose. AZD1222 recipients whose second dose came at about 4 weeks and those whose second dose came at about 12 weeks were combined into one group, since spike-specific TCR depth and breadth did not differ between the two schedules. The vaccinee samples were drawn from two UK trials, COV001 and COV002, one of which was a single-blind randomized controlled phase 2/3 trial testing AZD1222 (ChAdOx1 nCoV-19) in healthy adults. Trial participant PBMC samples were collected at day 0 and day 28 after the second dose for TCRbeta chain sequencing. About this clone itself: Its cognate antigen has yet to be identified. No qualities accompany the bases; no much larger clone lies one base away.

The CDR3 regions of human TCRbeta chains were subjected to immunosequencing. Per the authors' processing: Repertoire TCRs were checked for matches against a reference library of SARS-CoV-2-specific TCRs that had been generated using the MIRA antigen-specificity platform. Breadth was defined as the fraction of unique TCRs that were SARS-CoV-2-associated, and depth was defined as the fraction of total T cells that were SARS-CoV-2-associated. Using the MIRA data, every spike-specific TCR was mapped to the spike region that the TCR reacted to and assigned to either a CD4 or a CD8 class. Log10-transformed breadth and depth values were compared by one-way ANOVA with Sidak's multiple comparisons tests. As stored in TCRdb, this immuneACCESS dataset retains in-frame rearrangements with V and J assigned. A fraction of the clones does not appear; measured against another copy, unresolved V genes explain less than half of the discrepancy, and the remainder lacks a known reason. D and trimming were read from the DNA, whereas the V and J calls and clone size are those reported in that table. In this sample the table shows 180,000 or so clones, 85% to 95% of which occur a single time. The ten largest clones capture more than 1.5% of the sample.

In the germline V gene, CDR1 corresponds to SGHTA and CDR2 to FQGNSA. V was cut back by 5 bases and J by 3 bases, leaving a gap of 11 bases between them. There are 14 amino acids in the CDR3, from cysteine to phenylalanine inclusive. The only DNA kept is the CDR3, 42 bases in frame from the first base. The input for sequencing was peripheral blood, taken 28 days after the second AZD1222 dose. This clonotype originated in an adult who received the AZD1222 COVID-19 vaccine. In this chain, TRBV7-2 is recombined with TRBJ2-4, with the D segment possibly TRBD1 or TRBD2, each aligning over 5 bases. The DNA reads TGTGCCAGCAGCCGCCGGGACCGCAAAAACATTCAGTACTTC. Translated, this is CASSRRDRKNIQYF.